This T cell receptor (beta chain) was captured by sequencing in a study of T cell changes during pregnancy in multiple sclerosis. This table comes from immunoSEQ multiplex PCR, and its TCRdb copy is limited to in-frame clones, with some not included. Counted here are over 40,000 clones, approximately 91% occurring once; the ten biggest clones make up 0.25% to 0.3%. CDR1 MGHRA and CDR2 YSYEKL come from the germline V gene. With 1 base clipped from V and 4 bases from J, the junction kept 6 bases outside the gene matches. The CDR3 extends over 18 amino acids. This rearrangement joins TRBV4-1 to TRBJ2-3, with TRBD2 matching over 15 bases. The sample consisted of CD4+ T cells from peripheral blood mononuclear cells, taken in the second trimester of pregnancy. The sequence was collected from a female donor with multiple sclerosis, enrolled in a pregnancy study. CDR3 loop: CASSQGHGLAGGSDTQYF. In DNA form, the CDR3 reads TGCGCCAGCAGCCAAGGCCACGGACTAGCGGGGGGGTCAGATACGCAGTATTTT.